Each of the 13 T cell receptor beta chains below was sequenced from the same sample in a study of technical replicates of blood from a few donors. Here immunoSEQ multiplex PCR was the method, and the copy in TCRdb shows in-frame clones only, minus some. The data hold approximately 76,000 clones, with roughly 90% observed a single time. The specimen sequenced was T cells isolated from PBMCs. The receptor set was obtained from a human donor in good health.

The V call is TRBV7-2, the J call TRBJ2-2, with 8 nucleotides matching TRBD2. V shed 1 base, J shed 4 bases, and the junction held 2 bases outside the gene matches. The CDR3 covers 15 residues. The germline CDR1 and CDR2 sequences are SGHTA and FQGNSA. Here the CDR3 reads CASSLVAGLTGELFF. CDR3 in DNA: TGTGCCAGCAGCTTAGTAGCGGGGCTCACCGGGGAGCTGTTTTTT.

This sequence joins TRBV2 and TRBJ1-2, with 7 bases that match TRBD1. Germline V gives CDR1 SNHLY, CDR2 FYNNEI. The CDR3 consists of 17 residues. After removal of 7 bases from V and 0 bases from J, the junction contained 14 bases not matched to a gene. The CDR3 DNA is TGTGCCAGCATCCCGATTGTAACAGGGGCCACTAACTATGGCTACACCTTC. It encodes CASIPIVTGATNYGYTF. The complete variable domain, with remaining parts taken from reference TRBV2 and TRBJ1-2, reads EPEVTQTPSHQVTQMGQEVILRCVPISNHLYFYWYRQILGQKVEFLVSFYNNEISEKSEIFDDQFSVERPDGSNFTLKIRSTKLEDSAMYFCASIPIVTGATNYGYTFGSGTRLTVV.

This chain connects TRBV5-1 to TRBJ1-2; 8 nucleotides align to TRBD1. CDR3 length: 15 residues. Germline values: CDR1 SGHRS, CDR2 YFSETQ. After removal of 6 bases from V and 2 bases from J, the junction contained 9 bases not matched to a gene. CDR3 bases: TGCGCCAGCACCCTCTCCGGACAGGGAAACTATGGCTACACCTTC. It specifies CASTLSGQGNYGYTF.

The CDR3 region is CASSFDTSYGYTF. The CDR3 DNA reads as TGTGCCAGCAGCTTTGACACCAGCTATGGCTACACCTTC. V gene TRBV28 combines with J gene TRBJ1-2; D not resolved. The V end lost 6 bases, the J end lost 4 bases, and 12 bases lay between the germline ends. Germline CDR1 reads MDHEN; CDR2 reads SYDVKM. CDR3 length: 13 amino acids.

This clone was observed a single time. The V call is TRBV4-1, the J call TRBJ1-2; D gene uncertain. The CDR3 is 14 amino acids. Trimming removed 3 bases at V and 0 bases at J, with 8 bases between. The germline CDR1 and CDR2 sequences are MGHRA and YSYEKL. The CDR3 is CASSQLEPNYGYTF. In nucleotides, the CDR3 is TGCGCCAGCAGCCAGCTGGAGCCTAACTATGGCTACACCTTC.

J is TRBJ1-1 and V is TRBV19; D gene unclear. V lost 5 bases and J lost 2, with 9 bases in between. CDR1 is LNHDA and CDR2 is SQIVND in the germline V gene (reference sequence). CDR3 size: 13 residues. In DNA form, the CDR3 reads TGTGCCAGTAGTGAGCGATTAAACACTGAAGCTTTCTTT. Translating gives CASSERLNTEAFF.

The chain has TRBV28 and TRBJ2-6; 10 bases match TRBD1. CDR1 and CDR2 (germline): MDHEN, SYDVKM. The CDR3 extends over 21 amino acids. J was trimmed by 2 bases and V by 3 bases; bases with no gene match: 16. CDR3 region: CASSFPPPDRGRVTGANVLTF. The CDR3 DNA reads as TGTGCCAGCAGTTTCCCACCCCCCGACAGGGGGCGCGTCACTGGGGCCAACGTCCTGACTTTC. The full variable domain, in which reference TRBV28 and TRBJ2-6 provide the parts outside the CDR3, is DVKVTQSSRYLVKRTGEKVFLECVQDMDHENMFWYRQDPGLGLRLIYFSYDVKMKEKGDIPEGYSVSREKKERFSLILESASTNQTSMYLCASSFPPPDRGRVTGANVLTFGAGSRLTVL.

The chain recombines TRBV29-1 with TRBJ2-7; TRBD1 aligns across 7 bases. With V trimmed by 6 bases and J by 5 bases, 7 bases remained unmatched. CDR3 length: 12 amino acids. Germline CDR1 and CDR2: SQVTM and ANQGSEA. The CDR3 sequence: CSVARQGNEQYF. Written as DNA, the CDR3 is TGCAGCGTGGCAAGACAGGGCAACGAGCAGTACTTC.

The CDR3 reads CASSLVSGEPQHF. Written as DNA, the CDR3 is TGTGCCAGCAGCTTAGTGTCGGGGGAGCCCCAGCATTTT. The gene calls are TRBV11-2 and TRBJ1-5, with a tentative D call TRBD1 (5 bases). V lost 1 base, J lost 8 bases, and 9 bases lay in between. The CDR3 sequence is 13 residues long. CDR1 is SGHAT, CDR2 FQNNGV, per germline.

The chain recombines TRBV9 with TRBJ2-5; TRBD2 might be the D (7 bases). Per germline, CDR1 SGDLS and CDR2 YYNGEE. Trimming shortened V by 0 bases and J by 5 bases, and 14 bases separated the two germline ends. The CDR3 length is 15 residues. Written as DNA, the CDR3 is TGTGCCAGCAGCGTAGTTCCGGGGGGACATGAGACCCAGTACTTC. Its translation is CASSVVPGGHETQYF.

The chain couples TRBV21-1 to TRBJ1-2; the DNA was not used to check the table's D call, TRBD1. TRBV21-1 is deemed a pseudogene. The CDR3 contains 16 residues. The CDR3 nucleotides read TGTGCCAGCAGCAAAGGACAGGGGGCCATGGGTGGTGGCTACACCTTC. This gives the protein CASSKGQGAMGGGYTF.

CDR3 sequence: CATSRRLASHEQYF. CDR3 DNA: TGTGCCACCAGCAGACGACTAGCGTCCCACGAGCAGTACTTC. The chain combines TRBV15 with TRBJ2-7; 8 bases are shared with TRBD2. From germline, CDR1 is LNHNV and CDR2 YYDKDF (reference sequence). With 2 bases clipped from V and 5 bases from J, the junction kept 5 bases outside the gene matches. This CDR3 comprises 14 residues.

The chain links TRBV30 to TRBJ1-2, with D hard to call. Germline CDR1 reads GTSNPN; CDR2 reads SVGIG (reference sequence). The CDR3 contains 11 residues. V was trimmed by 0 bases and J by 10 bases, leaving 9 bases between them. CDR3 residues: CAWSVVADYTF. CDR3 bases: TGTGCCTGGAGTGTGGTCGCAGACTACACCTTC.